This TCR beta chain was sequenced during a study of early T cells in non-severe SARS-CoV-2 infection. Study summary: Bulk RNA from unsorted whole blood was sequenced; chains were unpaired. General study findings and limits: The VDJdb matching leaned toward anti-spike CD8 responses and overlooked private and CD4 specificities.

Attached unique molecular identifiers marked individual cDNA molecules. From the 5' RACE reads, TCRdb called clonotypes with MiXCR, one entry per CDR3 protein. The sample lists under 70,000 distinct CDR3 sequences, about 6% occurring once. Germline lookup yields CDR1 SEHNR and CDR2 FQNEAQ (reference sequence). The germline V and J ends were trimmed by 5 bases and 4 bases, with 12 bases remaining between them. This CDR3 has 14 residues. Notes on this clonotype: As yet, its antigen is unknown.

Sequenced here: whole blood, sampled at baseline. The sequence was collected from an adult who was a healthcare worker with PCR-confirmed SARS-CoV-2 infection or an uninfected control (not recorded which). V and J are TRBV7-9 and TRBJ1-5, with D possibly being TRBD1 (5 bases). CDR3 coding DNA: TGTGCCAGCAGCCAGGGACCTCCTAATCAGCCCCAGCATTTT. This sequence encodes CASSQGPPNQPQHF. Together with reference TRBV7-9 and TRBJ1-5, the CDR3 gives the full variable domain: DTGVSQNPRHKITKRGQNVTFRCDPISEHNRLYWYRQTLGQGPEFLTYFQNEAQLEKSRLLSDRFSAERPKGSFSTLEIQRTEQGDSAMYLCASSQGPPNQPQHFGDGTRLSIL.